Listed below are T cell receptor beta chains from one sample, sequenced in a study of PD-1 blockade in classical Hodgkin lymphoma. The method was immunoSEQ multiplex PCR; TCRdb's version includes in-frame clones alone and lacks a portion of them. The sample records roughly 42,000 clones, approximately 71% being singletons. The input for sequencing was peripheral blood mononuclear cells (PBMCs), taken before the fourth cycle of nivolumab. The source is a human donor with classical Hodgkin lymphoma. Each CDR3 is given with its conserved first and last residue. Each record gives: clone size, D gene, V gene, J gene, CDR3 DNA, CDR3 protein. The D gene is left open where the match is weak. Expanded clones get a size class; other rows say once, few or many, or leave the size out.

size: -
D: -
V: TRBV11-3
J: TRBJ2-7
DNA: TGTGCCAGCAGCTTAACAGGTACCGCCGAGCAGTACTTC
CDR3: CASSLTGTAEQYF

size: few
D: -
V: TRBV7-6
J: TRBJ2-3
DNA: TGTGCCAGCAGCTTAGGAGCTGCAATAGATACGCAGTATTTT
CDR3: CASSLGAAIDTQYF

size: -
D: -
V: TRBV30
J: TRBJ2-3
DNA: TGTGCCTGGAGTGTAGGGTTAAGCGAATGGACAGATACGCAGTATTTT
CDR3: CAWSVGLSEWTDTQYF

size: -
D: -
V: TRBV7-9
J: TRBJ2-7
DNA: TGTGCCAGCAGCCTAGCCCAGGGGACCATCTCCTACGAGCAGTACTTC
CDR3: CASSLAQGTISYEQYF

size: -
D: TRBD1
V: TRBV7-2
J: TRBJ1-2
DNA: TGTGCCAGCAGCCCGTCGACAGGGGCCTATGGCTACACCTTC
CDR3: CASSPSTGAYGYTF

size: once
D: -
V: TRBV9
J: TRBJ2-1
DNA: TGTGCCAGCAGCTTCGACGACTTCTCCTACAATGAGCAGTTCTTC
CDR3: CASSFDDFSYNEQFF

size: few
D: -
V: TRBV5-6
J: TRBJ1-5
DNA: TGTGCCAGCAGCTTGGCCGGGGGTTACCAGCATTTT
CDR3: CASSLAGGYQHF

size: once
D: -
V: TRBV19
J: TRBJ1-2
DNA: TGTGCCAGTAGTGTCCTCGCCAGGTCGGACTATGGCTACACCTTC
CDR3: CASSVLARSDYGYTF

size: -
D: -
V: TRBV29-1
J: TRBJ1-1
DNA: TGCAGCGTTGTAGGGGGTGTCACGATGAACACTGAAGCTTTCTTT
CDR3: CSVVGGVTMNTEAFF

size: -
D: TRBD2
V: TRBV10-1
J: TRBJ2-2
DNA: TGCGCCAGCAGTGAATTGTCTAGCGGGGGAGGTTCATCGAAGACCGGGGAGCTGTTTTTT
CDR3: CASSELSSGGGSSKTGELFF

size: -
D: -
V: TRBV18
J: TRBJ1-2
DNA: TGTGCCAGCTCACCAGGGTTAATCAACTATGGCTACACCTTC
CDR3: CASSPGLINYGYTF

size: -
D: TRBD1
V: TRBV13
J: TRBJ2-5
DNA: TGTGCCAGCAGCTTAGGGGGGACAGGTCAAGAGACCCAGTACTTC
CDR3: CASSLGGTGQETQYF

size: once
D: -
V: TRBV10-3
J: TRBJ1-6
DNA: TGTGCCATCAGTGATTTTGTCAGGGGTAGCTCACCCCTCCACTTT
CDR3: CAISDFVRGSSPLHF

size: -
D: TRBD2
V: TRBV27
J: TRBJ2-5
DNA: TGTGCCTCCAAGGGACTAGCGGGTCAAGAGACCCAGTACTTC
CDR3: CASKGLAGQETQYF

size: -
D: TRBD1
V: TRBV9
J: TRBJ2-1
DNA: TGTGCCAGCAGCGTAGCTACTTACAGGGGGCGCGGGAATGAGCAGTTCTTC
CDR3: CASSVATYRGRGNEQFF

size: -
D: -
V: TRBV7-9
J: TRBJ1-2
DNA: TGTGCCAGCAGCTTAAACGCCGGGATTGCGTATGGCTACACCTTC
CDR3: CASSLNAGIAYGYTF

size: -
D: TRBD2
V: TRBV7-9
J: TRBJ2-3
DNA: TGTGCCAGCAGCTTGCGGGGCGGGGGGGCCCTTACGCAGTATTTT
CDR3: CASSLRGGGALTQYF

size: few
D: TRBD2
V: TRBV11-3
J: TRBJ2-3
DNA: TGTGCCAGCAGCCGGATTCGGACTAGCGGGGACACAGATACGCAGTATTTT
CDR3: CASSRIRTSGDTDTQYF

size: -
D: -
V: TRBV11-2
J: TRBJ2-5
DNA: TGTGCCAGCAGCGCATCATTGCGGGGAAGGTCAAGAAAAGAGACCCAGTACTTC
CDR3: CASSASLRGRSRKETQYF

size: -
D: -
V: TRBV4-3
J: TRBJ1-1
DNA: TGCGCCAGCAGCCAAGAAAGGGGTCAGGGTCAGACCACTGAAGCTTTCTTT
CDR3: CASSQERGQGQTTEAFF

size: -
D: -
V: TRBV5-6
J: TRBJ1-1
DNA: TGTGCCAGCAGCTTGGCGGGGTGGGGGAACACTGAAGCTTTCTTT
CDR3: CASSLAGWGNTEAFF

size: -
D: TRBD1
V: TRBV7-8
J: TRBJ2-1
DNA: TGTGCCAGCAGCCCAAGGACAGGGTCCTACAATGAGCAGTTCTTC
CDR3: CASSPRTGSYNEQFF

size: -
D: -
V: TRBV28
J: TRBJ1-1
DNA: TGTGCCAGCAGTTTATACCGTGGGGGCTACACTGAAGCTTTCTTT
CDR3: CASSLYRGGYTEAFF

size: -
D: TRBD2
V: TRBV11-2
J: TRBJ2-2
DNA: TGTGCCAGCAGCTTAGTAACGGGGACTAAAATCGGGGAGCTGTTTTTT
CDR3: CASSLVTGTKIGELFF

size: once
D: TRBD2
V: TRBV4-2
J: TRBJ2-5
DNA: TGTGCCAGCAGCCAAGAAACGGGAGCGGGGGCCGACCAAGAGACCCAGTACTTC
CDR3: CASSQETGAGADQETQYF

size: few
D: -
V: TRBV29-1
J: TRBJ2-7
DNA: TGCAGCGTTGCAGGGTCAGGCTACGAGCAGTACTTC
CDR3: CSVAGSGYEQYF

size: -
D: -
V: TRBV10-1
J: TRBJ2-7
DNA: TGCGCCAGCAGTTCCGGGAGCCGCATCTACGAGCAGTACTTC
CDR3: CASSSGSRIYEQYF

size: -
D: -
V: TRBV5-1
J: TRBJ2-2
DNA: TGCGCCAGCAGCTTGGATTCCAGGGTTGGTACCGGGGAGCTGTTTTTT
CDR3: CASSLDSRVGTGELFF

size: -
D: -
V: TRBV5-6
J: TRBJ1-4
DNA: TGTGCCAGCAGCTTGGTGGGGGAAAAACTGTTTTTT
CDR3: CASSLVGEKLFF

size: -
D: TRBD1
V: TRBV27
J: TRBJ1-2
DNA: TGTGCCAGCAGTTTATCTCGGACAGGGGCCGATGGCTACACCTTC
CDR3: CASSLSRTGADGYTF

size: -
D: -
V: TRBV7-9
J: TRBJ1-2
DNA: TGTGCCAGCAGCGATCTATTAGATGGCTACACCTTC
CDR3: CASSDLLDGYTF

size: few
D: -
V: TRBV6-1
J: TRBJ1-2
DNA: TGTGCCAGCAGTGATTCCGGGACATACTCTGGGGACTATGGCTACACCTTC
CDR3: CASSDSGTYSGDYGYTF